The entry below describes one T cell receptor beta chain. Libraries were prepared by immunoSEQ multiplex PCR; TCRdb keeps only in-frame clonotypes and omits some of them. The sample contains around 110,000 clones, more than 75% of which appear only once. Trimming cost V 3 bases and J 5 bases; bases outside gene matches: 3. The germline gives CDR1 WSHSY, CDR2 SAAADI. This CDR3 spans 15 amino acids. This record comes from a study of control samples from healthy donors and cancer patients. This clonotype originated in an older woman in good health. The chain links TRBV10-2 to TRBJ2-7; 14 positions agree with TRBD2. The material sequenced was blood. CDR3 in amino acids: CASSEGTSGGDEQYF. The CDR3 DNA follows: TGCGCCAGCAGTGAAGGGACTAGCGGGGGCGACGAGCAGTACTTC.